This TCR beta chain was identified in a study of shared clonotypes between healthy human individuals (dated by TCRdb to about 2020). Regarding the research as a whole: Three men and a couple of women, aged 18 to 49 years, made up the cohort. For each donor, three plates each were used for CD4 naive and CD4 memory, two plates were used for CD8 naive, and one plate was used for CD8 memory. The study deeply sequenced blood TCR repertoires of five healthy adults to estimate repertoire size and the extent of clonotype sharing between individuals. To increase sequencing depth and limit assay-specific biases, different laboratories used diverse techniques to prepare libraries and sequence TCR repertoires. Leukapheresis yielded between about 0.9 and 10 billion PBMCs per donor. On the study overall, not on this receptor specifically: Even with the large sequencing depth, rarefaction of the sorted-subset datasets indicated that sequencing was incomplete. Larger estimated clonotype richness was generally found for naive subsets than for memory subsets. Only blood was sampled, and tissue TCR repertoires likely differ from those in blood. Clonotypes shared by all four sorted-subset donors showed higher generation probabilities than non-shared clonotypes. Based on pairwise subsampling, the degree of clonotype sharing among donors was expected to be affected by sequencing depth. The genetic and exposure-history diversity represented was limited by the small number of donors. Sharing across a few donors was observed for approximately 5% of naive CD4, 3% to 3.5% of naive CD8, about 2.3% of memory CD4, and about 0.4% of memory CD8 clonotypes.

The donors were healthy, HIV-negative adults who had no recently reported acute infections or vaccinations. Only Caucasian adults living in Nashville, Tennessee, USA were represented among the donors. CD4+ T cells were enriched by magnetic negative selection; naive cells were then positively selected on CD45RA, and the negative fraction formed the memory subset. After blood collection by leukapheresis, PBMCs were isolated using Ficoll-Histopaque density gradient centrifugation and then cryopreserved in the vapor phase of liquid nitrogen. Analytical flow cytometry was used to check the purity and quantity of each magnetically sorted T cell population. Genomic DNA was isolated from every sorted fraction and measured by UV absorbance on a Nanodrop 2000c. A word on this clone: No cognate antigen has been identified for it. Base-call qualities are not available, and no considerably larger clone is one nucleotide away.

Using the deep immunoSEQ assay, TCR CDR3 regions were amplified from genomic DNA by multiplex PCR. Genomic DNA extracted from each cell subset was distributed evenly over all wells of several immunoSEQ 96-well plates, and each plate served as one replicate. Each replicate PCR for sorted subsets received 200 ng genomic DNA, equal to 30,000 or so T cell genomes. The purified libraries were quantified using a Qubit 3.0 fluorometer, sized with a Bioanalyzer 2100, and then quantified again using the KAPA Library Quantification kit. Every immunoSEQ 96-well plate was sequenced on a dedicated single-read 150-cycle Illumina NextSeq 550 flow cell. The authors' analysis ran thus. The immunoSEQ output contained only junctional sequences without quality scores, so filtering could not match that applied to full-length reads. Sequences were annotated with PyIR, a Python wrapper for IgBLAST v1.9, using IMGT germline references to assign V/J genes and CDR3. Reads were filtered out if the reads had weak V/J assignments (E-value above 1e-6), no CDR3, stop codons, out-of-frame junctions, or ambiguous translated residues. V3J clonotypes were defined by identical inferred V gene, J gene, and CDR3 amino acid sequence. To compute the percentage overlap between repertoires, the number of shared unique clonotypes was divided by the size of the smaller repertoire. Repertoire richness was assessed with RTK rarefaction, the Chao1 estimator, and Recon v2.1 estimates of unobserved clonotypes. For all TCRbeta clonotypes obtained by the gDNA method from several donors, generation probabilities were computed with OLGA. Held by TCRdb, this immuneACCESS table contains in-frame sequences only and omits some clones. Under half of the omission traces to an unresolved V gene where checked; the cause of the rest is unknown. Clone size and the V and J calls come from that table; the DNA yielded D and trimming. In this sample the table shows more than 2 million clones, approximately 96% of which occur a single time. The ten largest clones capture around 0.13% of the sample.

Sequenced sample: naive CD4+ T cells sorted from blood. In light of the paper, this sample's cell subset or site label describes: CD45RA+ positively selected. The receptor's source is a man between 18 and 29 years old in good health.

The nucleotide sequence is TGTGCCAGCTCACCCCTCGGGGCGGGTGGAAACACCATATATTTT. The translation is CASSPLGAGGNTIYF. This sequence uses TRBV18 and TRBJ1-3; the D gene is possibly TRBD1, with 5 bases matching. From its cysteine to its phenylalanine, the CDR3 spans 15 amino acids. Only the CDR3 DNA stays, 45 bases, in frame from base 1. V is clipped by 3 bases and J by 3 bases, and the sequence between their germline boundaries is 12 bases long. Sequences KGHSH (CDR1) and LQKENI (CDR2) are obtained from the germline V gene.